The 5 T cell receptor beta chains reported below all come from one sample, sequenced in a study of cytomegalovirus exposure and HLA in healthy donors (dated by TCRdb to the late 2010s). Receptors were amplified or captured by the immunoSEQ multiplex PCR assay. TCRdb took over this immuneACCESS table, retaining in-frame rearrangements with V and J assigned. Such tables are incomplete; in checked studies, under half of the missing clones stem from an unresolved V gene, and the remainder is unexplained. The sample table holds some 200,000 clones, of which approximately 90% were seen once. Of the sample, roughly 1% falls within the top ten clones. Sequencing used PBMCs. The receptor source for this set is a young woman in good health and CMV-seronegative.

The chain links TRBV18 to TRBJ2-4; the match to TRBD2 covers 12 bases. CDR1 is KGHSH and CDR2 is LQKENI in the germline V gene. There are 19 residues in the CDR3. Trimming took 1 base from V and 3 from J; bases not matched to a gene: 10. The CDR3: CASSPQSTSGRGGKNIQYF. CDR3 DNA: TGTGCCAGCTCACCACAATCGACTAGCGGGAGAGGGGGCAAAAACATTCAGTACTTC.

This chain joins TRBV18 and TRBJ2-2, with D perhaps TRBD1 (5 bases). The CDR3 sequence is 16 residues long. Germline V gene lookup returns CDR1 KGHSH and CDR2 LQKENI. With 8 bases removed from V and 3 bases from J, the gap between germline ends came to 19 bases. The CDR3 region has the DNA TGTGCCAGCCACAAAAGTTTAGGGGCGGACACCGGGGAGCTGTTTTTT. Protein product: CASHKSLGADTGELFF.

The genes are TRBV5-1 and TRBJ2-7; 7 bases match TRBD2. Germline CDR1 reads SGHRS; CDR2 reads YFSETQ. This CDR3 spans 14 amino acids. Trimming at V came to 2 bases and at J to 4 bases, leaving 6 bases not matched to a gene. CDR3 coding DNA: TGCGCCAGCAGCTTTGGCGGGAGAGGGTACGAGCAGTACTTC. It encodes CASSFGGRGYEQYF. Variable domain in full (rest from reference TRBV5-1 and TRBJ2-7): KAGVTQTPRYLIKTRGQQVTLSCSPISGHRSVSWYQQTPGQGLQFLFEYFSETQRNKGNFPGRFSGRQFSNSRSEMNVSTLELGDSALYLCASSFGGRGYEQYFGPGTRLTVT.

The chain is built from TRBV11-1 and TRBJ2-1; tentative D call: TRBD1 (5 bases). The germline gives CDR1 SGHAT, CDR2 FQDESV (reference sequence). V lost 4 bases, J lost 9 bases, and 16 bases lay in between. This CDR3 spans 14 amino acids. The DNA for the CDR3 is TGTGCCAGCAGCTCCCTTGCTTCTAGGGGTGAGCAGTTCTTC. It translates to CASSSLASRGEQFF. Full variable domain (outside the CDR3, taken from reference TRBV11-1 and TRBJ2-1): EAEVAQSPRYKITEKSQAVAFWCDPISGHATLYWYRQILGQGPELLVQFQDESVVDDSQLPKDRFSAERLKGVDSTLKIQPAELGDSAMYLCASSSLASRGEQFFGPGTRLTVL.

The rearrangement uses TRBV5-1 and TRBJ2-2; a possible D gene is TRBD1 (6 bases). The V end was cut by 4 bases, the J end by 8 bases, with 30 bases between. This CDR3 contains 19 residues. In germline, CDR1 is SGHRS, CDR2 YFSETQ. The CDR3 protein is CASSPTQTGRSVRGGELFF. The CDR3 DNA reads TGCGCCAGCAGCCCTACCCAGACAGGAAGGTCCGTCCGGGGTGGGGAGCTGTTTTTT.